This T cell receptor beta chain was recorded in a study of blood T cells in healthy people across ages. Whole-study context: The template switching approach captured approximately one barcoded beta molecule for every two T cells.

PCR was performed a second time for about 7 to 12 cycles using a sample-barcoded 5' primer and a J-beta primer mix. TCRdb re-derived calls from the 5' RACE reads in MiXCR, one entry per CDR3 protein. The sample records around 780,000 distinct CDR3 sequences, approximately 60% being singletons. Trimming removed 6 bases from V and 0 bases from J; junction bases left unmatched: 5. This CDR3 is 13 amino acids long. Germline-derived CDR1 and CDR2 are SQVTM and ANQGSEA. Sequencing was performed on blood. The chain recombines TRBV29-1 with TRBJ2-7; 7 positions agree with TRBD1. The TCR originated in a middle-aged man in good health. The CDR3 DNA is TGCAGCGTAACAGGGGCGCCCTCCTACGAGCAGTACTTC. It is translated as CSVTGAPSYEQYF.